This paragraph reports one T cell receptor (beta chain). What it recognizes is unknown. Treatment of the sample: oral pan-JAK inhibitor, 5-10 mg twice daily. Punch biopsies of lesional scalp, plus peripheral blood, were taken from alopecia areata patients. The CDR3 consists of 16 residues. The trim removed 4 bases at V and 7 bases at J, leaving 11 bases unmatched. The germline CDR1 and CDR2 sequences are MNHEY and SMNVEV (reference sequence). This sample was included in a study of CD8+ T cells in alopecia areata. Overall study: The drug, tofacitinib, lasted 6 to 18 months, followed by 6 months off drug. Findings and limits, study-wide: Scalp lesions, especially in alopecia totalis/universalis, had higher clonality than normal scalp. Whether baseline CD8+ expansion is linked to response remains uncertain, given a single nonresponder.

Isolated RNA was reverse transcribed into cDNA used as the sequencing template. Sequenced by immunoSEQ multiplex PCR; TCRdb stores in-frame clones only, minus some. The sample contains fewer than 250,000 clones, less than 50% of which appear only once. The rearrangement links TRBV27 to TRBJ2-1; TRBD2 matches 9 bases. The sequenced sample was CD4+ T cells sorted from blood, obtained at approximately week 36, from a patient treated with tofacitinib. This TCR was recovered from a human donor with alopecia areata. CDR3 region: CASSSHSGSIGNEQFF. DNA of the CDR3: TGTGCCAGCAGTTCCCATAGCGGGAGTATAGGTAATGAGCAGTTCTTC.